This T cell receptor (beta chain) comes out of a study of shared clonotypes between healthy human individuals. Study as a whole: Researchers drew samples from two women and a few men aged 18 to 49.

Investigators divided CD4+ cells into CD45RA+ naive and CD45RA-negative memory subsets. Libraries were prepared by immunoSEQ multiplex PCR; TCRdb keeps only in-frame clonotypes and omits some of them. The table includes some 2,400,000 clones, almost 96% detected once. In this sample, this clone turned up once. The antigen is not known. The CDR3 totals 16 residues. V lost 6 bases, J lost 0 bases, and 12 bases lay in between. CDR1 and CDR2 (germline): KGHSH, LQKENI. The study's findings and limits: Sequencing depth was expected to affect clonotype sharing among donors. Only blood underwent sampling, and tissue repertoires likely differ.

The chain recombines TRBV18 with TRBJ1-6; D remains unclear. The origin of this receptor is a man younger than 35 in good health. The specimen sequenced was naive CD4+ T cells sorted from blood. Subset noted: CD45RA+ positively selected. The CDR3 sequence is CASSSRVGSYNSPLHF. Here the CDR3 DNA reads TGTGCCAGCTCGTCGAGGGTGGGCTCCTATAATTCACCCCTCCACTTT.